This TCR beta chain derives from a study of blood T cell repertoires in COVID-19. The data were produced by immunoSEQ multiplex PCR, yet TCRdb's version contains in-frame clones alone and is incomplete. In the table there are 5,500 to 7,500 clones, approximately 85% of which are singletons. The CDR3 consists of 12 residues. The V gene's germline CDR1 is SEHNR and CDR2 FQNEAQ (reference sequence). V was shortened by 6 bases and J by 4 bases, with 8 bases between the two germline ends. The sequenced sample consisted of peripheral blood. This chain links TRBV7-9 with TRBJ2-3, with D hard to call. The TCR originated in a human donor in a cohort sampled during active COVID-19. The CDR3 coding sequence is TGTGCCAGCAGTGGAGTGGCAGATACGCAGTATTTT. Its translation is CASSGVADTQYF. The full variable domain, completed using reference TRBV7-9 and TRBJ2-3, is DTGVSQNPRHKITKRGQNVTFRCDPISEHNRLYWYRQTLGQGPEFLTYFQNEAQLEKSRLLSDRFSAERPKGSFSTLEIQRTEQGDSAMYLCASSGVADTQYFGPGTRLTVL.